This TCR beta chain was profiled in a study of CD8+CD57+ T cells in acquired aplastic anemia. Study at large: DNA recovered from sorted CD4+ and CD8+ cells had a mean of around 3.3 ug.

Details on this clonotype: Its cognate antigen is unknown.

Germline CDR1 and CDR2: MGHRA and YSYEKL. Trimming cost V 0 bases and J 8 bases; bases outside gene matches: 9. The CDR3 runs to 16 residues. The study profiled TCR beta VDJ and CDR3 using genomic DNA as template. TCRdb re-derived calls from the reads in MiXCR, one entry per CDR3 protein. The data hold around 180,000 distinct CDR3 sequences, with 50% to 75% observed a single time. General study findings and limits: CD8+ Simpson's diversity did not differ significantly between patients and controls. Patients and controls shared 25 to 30 CD8+ CDR3 sequences.

The genes are TRBV4-1 and TRBJ2-1, with 8 bases aligning to TRBD1. The sample was sorted CD4+, CD8+, or CD8+CD57+ T cells (not recorded which) from PBMCs. The receptor's source is a human donor with severe aplastic anemia or a healthy control (not recorded which). For the CDR3, the DNA is TGCGCCAGCAGCCAAGATCTGCTCAGGGGGCGGGATGAGCAGTTCTTC. Translating it yields CASSQDLLRGRDEQFF.